This TCR beta chain was profiled in a study of CD8+ T cells in alopecia areata. In the study overall: For the treated group, dosing was oral tofacitinib at 5 to 10 mg twice daily. Tofacitinib treatment spanned 6 to 18 months, with 6 months off drug afterward.

On this clone: Its matching antigen is unknown.

Findings and caveats of the study: TCR sharing was clearer in mice than between patients, perhaps partly owing to patient HLA diversity.

Reverse transcribed after extraction, RNA yielded cDNA as the sequencing template. Some clones are missing from TCRdb's copy, which holds only in-frame ones; the method was immunoSEQ multiplex PCR. The data show around 200,000 clones, with more than 60% seen just once and about 1.7% held by the top ten. V lost 7 bases to trimming and J lost 7 bases, with 10 bases between them. The CDR3 contains 12 residues. Germline CDR1 reads MNHNY; CDR2 reads SVGAGI (reference sequence). Sorting from PBMCs produced CD4+ and CD8+ T cells. The receptor's source is a human donor with alopecia areata. The chain recombines TRBV6-6 with TRBJ2-2; no clear D gene. This specimen was CD4+ T cells sorted from blood, taken at week 0. Here the CDR3 reads CASTYTVGELFF. In nucleotides, the CDR3 is TGTGCCAGCACCTACACCGTCGGGGAGCTGTTTTTT.